The 8 T cell receptor beta chains presented below share a single source sample, sequenced in a study of shared clonotypes between healthy human individuals. Here immunoSEQ multiplex PCR was the method, and the copy in TCRdb shows in-frame clones only, minus some. The sample lists over 1.5 million clones, 95% to 99% occurring once. The specimen sequenced was naive CD4+ T cells sorted from blood. Subset specified: CD45RA+ positively selected. These receptors were collected from a young man in good health.

The rearrangement joins TRBV5-1 to TRBJ2-2, with 15 bases identical to TRBD2. Trimming at V came to 4 bases and at J to 0 bases, leaving 4 bases not matched to a gene. The CDR3 has 18 residues. Germline CDR1 SGHRS, CDR2 YFSETQ. This CDR3 reads CASSRTSGRAANTGELFF. The CDR3 bases are TGCGCCAGCAGCCGGACTAGCGGGAGGGCCGCGAACACCGGGGAGCTGTTTTTT.

The genes are TRBV5-1 and TRBJ2-4, with D perhaps TRBD2 (6 bases). The CDR3 extends over 16 amino acids. V lost 0 bases and J lost 7, with 17 bases in between. The germline gives CDR1 SGHRS, CDR2 YFSETQ. CDR3: CASSLALSAGSNIQYF. The CDR3 DNA follows: TGCGCCAGCAGCTTGGCTCTCAGTGCGGGGTCCAACATTCAGTACTTC.

The chain carries TRBV30 and TRBJ1-4, with D maybe TRBD1 (5 bases). V dropped 1 base and J dropped 4 bases, with 13 bases sitting between them. CDR3 length: 15 amino acids. Germline lookup yields CDR1 GTSNPN and CDR2 SVGIG (reference sequence). The CDR3: CAWSDEGRRNEKLFF. For the CDR3, the DNA is TGTGCCTGGAGTGACGAGGGGCGGCGTAATGAAAAACTGTTTTTT. The full variable domain, its missing parts supplied by reference TRBV30 and TRBJ1-4, is SQTIHQWPATLVQPVGSPLSLECTVEGTSNPNLYWYRQAAGRGLQLLFYSVGIGQISSEVPQNLSASRPQDRQFILSSKKLLLSDSGFYLCAWSDEGRRNEKLFFGSGTQLSVL.

The chain employs TRBV4-1 and TRBJ2-7; 7 positions agree with TRBD2. Germline loops: CDR1 MGHRA, CDR2 YSYEKL. The CDR3 covers 14 residues. V lost 4 bases and J lost 6; bases outside the gene matches: 9. As DNA, the CDR3 is TGCGCCAGCAGCCTTAAGGTTAGCGGGTCCGAGCAGTACTTC. It is translated as CASSLKVSGSEQYF.

The chain employs TRBV5-1 and TRBJ2-1; D not resolved. The CDR3 extends over 15 amino acids. Trimming removed 4 bases at V and 3 bases at J, with 14 bases between. CDR1 is SGHRS, CDR2 YFSETQ, per germline. The CDR3 loop reads CASSPDPEVYNEQFF. The CDR3 DNA reads as TGCGCCAGCAGCCCGGACCCTGAGGTCTACAATGAGCAGTTCTTC.

The rearrangement joins TRBV5-4 to TRBJ2-7, with D uncertain. Trimming pared 2 bases from V and 1 base from J, leaving 16 bases between. Looked up from germline, CDR1 is SGHNT and CDR2 is YYREEE (reference sequence). This CDR3 is built from 16 residues. For the CDR3, the DNA is TGTGCCAGCAGCTTACGGATAGCCTCAGGTTCCTACGAGCAGTACTTC. The encoded protein is CASSLRIASGSYEQYF.

Worth noting for this clone: This sample includes further DNA sequences coding for the same CDR3. This rearrangement joins TRBV5-1 to TRBJ2-7; 12 nucleotides align to TRBD2. This CDR3 spans 15 amino acids. The trim removed 4 bases at V and 0 bases at J, leaving 2 bases unmatched. Germline CDR1 SGHRS, CDR2 YFSETQ. The CDR3 sequence: CASSQTSGSSYEQYF. The CDR3 DNA reads as TGCGCCAGCAGCCAGACTAGCGGGAGCTCCTACGAGCAGTACTTC.

This rearrangement joins TRBV7-9 to TRBJ2-4; D perhaps matches TRBD1 (5 bases). The CDR3 is made up of 15 amino acids. The germline V gene has CDR1 SEHNR and CDR2 FQNEAQ (reference sequence). The V gene lost 2 bases and the J gene lost 0 bases, with 8 bases spanning the gap. Here the CDR3 reads CASSLTGLAKNIQYF. DNA for the CDR3: TGTGCCAGCAGCTTAACAGGTCTAGCCAAAAACATTCAGTACTTC.